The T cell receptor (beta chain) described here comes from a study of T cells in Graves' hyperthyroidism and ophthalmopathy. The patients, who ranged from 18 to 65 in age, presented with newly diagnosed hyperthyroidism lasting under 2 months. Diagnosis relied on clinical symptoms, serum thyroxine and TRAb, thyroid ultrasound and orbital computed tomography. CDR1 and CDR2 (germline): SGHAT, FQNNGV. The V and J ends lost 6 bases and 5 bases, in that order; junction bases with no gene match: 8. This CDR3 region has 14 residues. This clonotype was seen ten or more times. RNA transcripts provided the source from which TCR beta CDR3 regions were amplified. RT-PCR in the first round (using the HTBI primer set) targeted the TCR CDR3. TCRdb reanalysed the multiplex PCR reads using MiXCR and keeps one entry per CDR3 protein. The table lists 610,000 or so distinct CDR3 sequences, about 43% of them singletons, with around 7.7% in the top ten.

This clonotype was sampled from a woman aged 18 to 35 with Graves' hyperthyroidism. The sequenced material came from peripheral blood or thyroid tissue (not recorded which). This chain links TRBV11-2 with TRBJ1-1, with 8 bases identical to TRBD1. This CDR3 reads CASRITGGRTEAFF. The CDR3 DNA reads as TGTGCCAGCAGGATTACAGGGGGTAGGACTGAAGCTTTCTTT.